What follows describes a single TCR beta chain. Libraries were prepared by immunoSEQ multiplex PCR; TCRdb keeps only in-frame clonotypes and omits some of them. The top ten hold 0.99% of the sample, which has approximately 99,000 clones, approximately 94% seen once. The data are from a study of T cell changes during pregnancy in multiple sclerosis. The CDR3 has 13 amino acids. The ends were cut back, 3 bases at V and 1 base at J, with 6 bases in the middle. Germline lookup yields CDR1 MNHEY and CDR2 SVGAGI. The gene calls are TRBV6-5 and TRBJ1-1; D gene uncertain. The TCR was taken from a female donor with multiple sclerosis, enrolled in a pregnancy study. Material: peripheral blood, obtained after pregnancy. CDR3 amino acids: CASSYTANTEAFF. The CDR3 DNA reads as TGTGCCAGCAGTTATACAGCGAACACTGAAGCTTTCTTT.